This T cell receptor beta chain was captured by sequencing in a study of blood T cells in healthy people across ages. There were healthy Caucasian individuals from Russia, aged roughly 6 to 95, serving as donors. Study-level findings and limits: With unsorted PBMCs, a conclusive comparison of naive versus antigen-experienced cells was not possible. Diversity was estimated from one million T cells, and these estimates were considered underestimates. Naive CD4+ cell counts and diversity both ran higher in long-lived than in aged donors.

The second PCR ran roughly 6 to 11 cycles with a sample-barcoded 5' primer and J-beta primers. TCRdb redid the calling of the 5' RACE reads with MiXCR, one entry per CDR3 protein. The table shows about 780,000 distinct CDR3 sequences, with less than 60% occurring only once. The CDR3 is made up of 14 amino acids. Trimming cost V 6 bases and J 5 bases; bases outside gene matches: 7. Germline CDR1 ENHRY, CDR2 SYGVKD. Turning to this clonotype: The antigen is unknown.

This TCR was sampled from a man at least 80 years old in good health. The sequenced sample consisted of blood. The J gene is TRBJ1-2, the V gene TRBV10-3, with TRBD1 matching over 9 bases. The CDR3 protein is CAIRRQGEDYGYTF. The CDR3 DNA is TGTGCCATCAGGAGACAGGGGGAGGATTATGGCTACACCTTC.